The clone carrying this T cell receptor (beta chain) was counted only a few times. Its antigen is not identified. Disease duration was under 3 months in the ophthalmopathy patients, who also had a Clinical Activity Score of at least 3 and a NOSPECS grade of at least 4. The sample comes from a study of T cells in Graves' hyperthyroidism and ophthalmopathy. General study findings and limits: Ophthalmopathy was identified by the model a median about 6 months ahead of onset. Clonotypes that were expanded in thyroid above 0.001 mostly appeared in blood too. Stable hyperthyroidism and ophthalmopathy were separated using 13 V-J signatures.

Germline assignment: CDR1 ENHRY and CDR2 SYGVKD. The length of the CDR3 is 11 residues. With 2 bases removed from V and 5 bases from J, the gap between germline ends came to 0 bases. RNA transcripts yielded amplified TCR beta CDR3 regions. The HTBI set primed first-round TCR CDR3 RT-PCR. TCRdb fed the multiplex PCR reads into MiXCR, producing one record per CDR3 protein. This table has 390,000 or so distinct CDR3 sequences, roughly 15% appearing once. This TCR came from a man aged 18 to 30 with Graves' ophthalmopathy. The chain employs TRBV10-3 and TRBJ2-2, with D uncertain. The sequenced material came from blood. The CDR3 region has the DNA TGTGCCATCAGTGAGACCGGGGAGCTGTTTTTT. As protein: CAISETGELFF.